These 23 T cell receptor beta chains were all obtained from the same sample, sequenced in a study of T-cell memory formation after mild COVID-19. TCRdb re-analysed the 5' RACE reads in MiXCR, keeping a single row per CDR3 protein. This table has 550,000 to 700,000 distinct CDR3 sequences, around a sixth appearing once. The sample taken for sequencing was PBMCs or a T cell subset sorted from them (not recorded which). These receptors all stem from an adult woman who had mild COVID-19 (a few samples of this study predate the infection). Cell type and time point are not known.

This clonotype showed up just a few times. The chain has TRBV5-1 and TRBJ2-3, with no clear D. Germline-derived CDR1 and CDR2 are SGHRS and YFSETQ. The CDR3 runs 16 residues. Deletions cut 0 bases from V and 4 bases from J, with 15 bases between. The CDR3 DNA reads TGCGCCAGCAGCTTGGGTGATGTCGGTTCGGCAGATACGCAGTATTTT. Protein: CASSLGDVGSADTQYF.

This clonotype was seen repeatedly, ten times or more. The chain joins TRBV6-5 to TRBJ2-7; 10 nucleotides line up with TRBD1. With 2 bases clipped from V and 2 bases from J, the junction kept 3 bases outside the gene matches. CDR1 is MNHEY and CDR2 is SVGAGI in the germline V gene. This CDR3 is built from 15 residues. The CDR3 here is CASSYADRGAYEQYF. DNA for the CDR3: TGTGCCAGCAGTTACGCGGACAGGGGGGCCTACGAGCAGTACTTC.

Here the CDR3 reads CASSVTGLGKYEQYF. The CDR3 DNA follows: TGTGCCAGCAGCGTGACCGGTCTGGGAAAATACGAGCAGTACTTC. The rearrangement links TRBV7-8 to TRBJ2-7, with D unresolved. In germline, CDR1 is SGHVS, CDR2 FQNEAQ. V was pared by 5 bases and J by 4 bases, with 18 bases between. This CDR3 is built from 15 residues.

The J gene is TRBJ2-5, the V gene TRBV9, with TRBD2 as a possible D gene (7 bases). Germline values: CDR1 SGDLS, CDR2 YYNGEE. CDR3 length equals 17 residues. The germline V and J ends were trimmed by 0 bases and 5 bases, with 20 bases remaining between them. DNA of the CDR3: TGTGCCAGCAGCGTAGCGGGGGGCGCCCTTGGGAAGGAGACCCAGTACTTC. It specifies CASSVAGGALGKETQYF.

The gene calls are TRBV3-1 and TRBJ2-1, with 12 bases identical to TRBD2. CDR3 length: 17 amino acids. V lost 0 bases and J lost 6; bases outside the gene matches: 6. CDR1 and CDR2 from the germline V gene are LGHDT and YNNKEL (reference sequence). As DNA, the CDR3 is TGTGCCAGCAGCCAAGACCTAGCGGGAGGGCCCTCCAATGAGCAGTTCTTC. Amino acids: CASSQDLAGGPSNEQFF.

The sample holds a few counts of this clonotype. V is TRBV30 and J is TRBJ2-3, with 10 bases that match TRBD1. V was pared by 7 bases and J by 6 bases, with 7 bases of the junction left unmatched. Per germline, CDR1 GTSNPN and CDR2 SVGIG (reference sequence). CDR3 length: 13 residues. Here the CDR3 reads CASTDRGSDTQYF. In DNA form, the CDR3 reads TGTGCCTCGACGGACAGGGGGTCGGATACGCAGTATTTT.

The J gene is TRBJ2-3, the V gene TRBV10-3, with 15 bases aligning to TRBD2. This CDR3 comprises 18 residues. Germline V lookup: CDR1 ENHRY, CDR2 SYGVKD. The J segment lost 3 bases and the V segment lost 11 bases, leaving 15 bases of the junction unmatched. The CDR3 nucleotides are TGTGCCGCAGGTGCCAGGACTAGCGGGGGGGCGGAAACAGATACGCAGTATTTT. Translation: CAAGARTSGGAETDTQYF.

The genes are TRBV4-1 and TRBJ2-7; 11 bases are shared with TRBD2. Germline V gene lookup returns CDR1 MGHRA and CDR2 YSYEKL. The CDR3 is made up of 17 amino acids. V shed 0 bases and J 0 bases; nucleotides not matched to a gene: 4. CDR3 sequence: CASSQEVLAGASYEQYF. As DNA, the CDR3 is TGCGCCAGCAGCCAAGAGGTACTAGCGGGGGCCTCCTACGAGCAGTACTTC.

CDR3 coding DNA: TGCAGTGCTAGGGGAGGGGGCAATCAGCCCCAGCATTTT. This codes for CSARGGGNQPQHF. The chain combines TRBV20-1 with TRBJ1-5; a possible D gene is TRBD1 (5 bases). CDR1 is DFQATT and CDR2 is SNEGSKA in the germline V gene (reference sequence). V lost 3 bases and J lost 2, with 8 bases in between. The length of the CDR3 is 13 residues.

This clonotype was seen a handful of times. The chain recombines TRBV5-5 with TRBJ2-3, with TRBD2 identical over 13 bases. Germline V lookup: CDR1 SGHKS, CDR2 YYEKEE (reference sequence). The CDR3 contains 16 residues. Unmatched junction bases numbered 7, after V lost 7 bases and J lost 2 bases. The CDR3 nucleotides are TGTGCCAGCGGCCCGGGACTAGCGGGGCTCACAGATACGCAGTATTTT. Its translation is CASGPGLAGLTDTQYF.

Of note for this clonotype: Compared with germline, one end of the junction differs, possibly owing to a read error. The chain employs TRBV11-2 and TRBJ2-1; D gene ambiguous. Germline V gene data show CDR1 as SGHAT and CDR2 as FQNNGV. This CDR3 has 14 residues. The CDR3 DNA reads TGTGCCAGCAGCTTAGCAGACGGTTACAGTGAGCAGTTCTTC. This sequence encodes CASSLADGYSEQFF.

In its sample, this clonotype was seen a few times. This sequence joins TRBV9 and TRBJ1-2; D may be TRBD1 (5 bases). This CDR3 spans 12 amino acids. The germline V and J ends were trimmed by 4 bases and 5 bases, with 9 bases remaining between them. Germline CDR1 SGDLS, CDR2 YYNGEE. CDR3: CASSIQGYGYTF. CDR3 bases: TGTGCCAGCAGCATCCAGGGTTATGGCTACACCTTC.

The table lists this clonotype with a count of one. The chain is built from TRBV7-6 and TRBJ2-7; TRBD2 aligns across 10 bases. The V gene end was trimmed by 2 bases and the J gene end by 4 bases; junction bases not matched to a gene: 5. The CDR3 is 15 residues long. Looked up from germline, CDR1 is SGHVS and CDR2 is FNYEAQ. DNA of the CDR3: TGTGCCAGCAGCTTATCAGCGGGAGGGCTGTACGAGCAGTACTTC. This gives the protein CASSLSAGGLYEQYF. Complete variable domain (other parts from reference TRBV7-6 and TRBJ2-7): GAGVSQSPRYKVTKRGQDVALRCDPISGHVSLYWYRQALGQGPEFLTYFNYEAQQDKSGLPNDRFSAERPEGSISTLTIQRTEQRDSAMYRCASSLSAGGLYEQYFGPGTRLTVT.

V is TRBV11-2 and J is TRBJ1-5, with TRBD1 identical over 8 bases. V dropped 5 bases and J dropped 6; count of bases not matched to a gene: 6. The CDR3 is 14 amino acids. The germline gives CDR1 SGHAT, CDR2 FQNNGV. The CDR3 coding sequence is TGTGCCAGCAGCCCGACAGGGGAGGGTCAGCCCCAGCATTTT. This sequence encodes CASSPTGEGQPQHF.

This clonotype occurred many times. The chain uses TRBV5-1 and TRBJ2-1, with TRBD1 matching over 7 bases. The V gene's germline CDR1 is SGHRS and CDR2 YFSETQ. The CDR3 is 15 amino acids. V lost 4 bases and J lost 4; bases outside the gene matches: 8. The CDR3 DNA follows: TGCGCCAGCAGCATCACCGGGACAGCATACAATGAGCAGTTCTTC. Translation: CASSITGTAYNEQFF.

This clonotype was picked up a small number of times. Since the CDR3 does not end with the conserved phenylalanine or tryptophan, this likely comes from a read error. Because the CDR3's place on the DNA is in doubt, the DNA is left out and the CDR3 is given as listed by TCRdb. The gene calls are TRBV20-1 and TRBJ1-2; TRBD1 reflects the table's D call only, with no check against the DNA. The CDR3 is 12 amino acids long, termini counted. Germline V lookup: CDR1 DFQATT, CDR2 SNEGSKA (reference sequence). This CDR3 is CSARPDRGRLGI.

The rearrangement links TRBV12-3 or TRBV12-4 to TRBJ2-5; D call uncertain. This CDR3 comprises 13 residues. Trimming removed 6 bases from V and 7 bases from J, with 15 bases in between. CDR3 coding DNA: TGTGCCAGCAGCCTATACAGTGCAGGGACCCAGTACTTC. This gives the protein CASSLYSAGTQYF.

The genes are TRBV4-1 and TRBJ2-6, with D unclear. V was shortened by 2 bases and J by 1 base, with 6 bases between the two germline ends. Per germline, CDR1 MGHRA and CDR2 YSYEKL. CDR3 length: 15 amino acids. The CDR3 spells CASSQLLSGANVLTF. The CDR3 DNA sequence: TGCGCCAGCAGCCAACTTCTGTCTGGGGCCAACGTCCTGACTTTC.

This clonotype has more than one count but fewer than ten. V usage is TRBV24-1 and J usage is TRBJ1-1; D gene uncertain. The V end lost 5 bases, the J end lost 5 bases, and 8 bases lay between the germline ends. CDR1 and CDR2 from the germline V gene are KGHDR and SFDVKD. The CDR3 is 12 residues long. The CDR3: CATSVGGTEAFF. Written as DNA, the CDR3 is TGTGCCACCAGTGTGGGCGGGACTGAAGCTTTCTTT.

The table lists this clonotype with a few counts. The V and J genes are TRBV6-5 and TRBJ1-2; no firm D call. Germline V gene data show CDR1 as MNHEY and CDR2 as SVGAGI. The germline V and J ends were trimmed by 1 base and 1 base, with 10 bases remaining between them. CDR3 length: 15 amino acids. CDR3 nucleotide sequence: TGTGCCAGCAGTTACTACCGGGCAGATAACTATGGCTACACCTTC. Amino acids: CASSYYRADNYGYTF.

Many counts were recorded for this clonotype. The chain joins TRBV7-8 to TRBJ2-7; 7 bases align to TRBD1. Germline V gives CDR1 SGHVS, CDR2 FQNEAQ. The CDR3 totals 15 residues. V lost 7 bases and J lost 2; bases outside the gene matches: 11. In DNA, the CDR3 is TGTGCCAGCACCAAATCCGGGACAGCGACCTACGAGCAGTACTTC. It codes for CASTKSGTATYEQYF. Full variable domain (rest looked up from reference TRBV7-8 and TRBJ2-7): GAGVSQSPRYKVAKRGQDVALRCDPISGHVSLFWYQQALGQGPEFLTYFQNEAQLDKSGLPSDRFFAERPEGSVSTLKIQRTQQEDSAVYLCASTKSGTATYEQYFGPGTRLTVT.

The chain is built from TRBV5-1 and TRBJ2-7, with TRBD2 matching 9 bases. This CDR3 spans 17 amino acids. Looked up from germline, CDR1 is SGHRS and CDR2 is YFSETQ. With 3 bases clipped from V and 3 bases from J, the junction kept 13 bases outside the gene matches. The CDR3, as DNA: TGCGCCAGCAGCTCCGGTACCCTAGCGGGGATCCTCTACGAGCAGTACTTC. It yields the protein CASSSGTLAGILYEQYF. Drawing the rest from reference TRBV5-1 and TRBJ2-7, the complete variable domain is KAGVTQTPRYLIKTRGQQVTLSCSPISGHRSVSWYQQTPGQGLQFLFEYFSETQRNKGNFPGRFSGRQFSNSRSEMNVSTLELGDSALYLCASSSGTLAGILYEQYFGPGTRLTVT.

The genes are TRBV7-2 and TRBJ2-1; D remains ambiguous. V lost 1 base, J lost 9 bases, and 10 bases lay in between. Germline V gene data show CDR1 as SGHTA and CDR2 as FQGNSA. The length of the CDR3 is 13 residues. CDR3 bases: TGTGCCAGCAGCTTAGATGGGTATCGTGAGCAGTTCTTC. Its translation: CASSLDGYREQFF.